This is a list of T cell receptor beta chains from one sample in a study of blood T cell repertoires in COVID-19. Profiling relied on immunoSEQ multiplex PCR, and the TCRdb table lists in-frame clones only, not all of them. The table lists around 260,000 clones, around 84% of them singletons. Sequencing was performed on peripheral blood. These receptors were taken from a man in his 60s with acute or convalescent COVID-19. The CDR3 runs from the conserved cysteine through the conserved F or W. Fields, in order: clone size, D gene, CDR3 length, J gene, V gene, CDR3 protein, CDR3 DNA. D genes are given only for firm matches. The size field is filled for only some rows; it gives once, few, many or a size class.

NA	NA	14	TRBJ1-1	TRBV5-4	CASSLRVGGVKAFF	TGTGCCAGCAGCCTCCGGGTGGGAGGTGTGAAAGCTTTCTTT
NA	TRBD2	16	TRBJ2-1	TRBV7-9	CASSPILAAGANEQFF	TGTGCCAGCAGCCCTATCCTCGCAGCGGGAGCAAATGAGCAGTTCTTC
few	NA	12	TRBJ1-5	TRBV10-2	CASSPVYQPQHF	TGCGCCAGCAGCCCGGTATATCAGCCCCAGCATTTT
NA	NA	15	TRBJ2-2	TRBV6-6	CASSFFSGNTGELFF	TGTGCCAGCAGTTTTTTTAGCGGGAACACCGGGGAGCTGTTTTTT
once	TRBD2	15	TRBJ2-4	TRBV11-2	CASSLGGGAKNIQYF	TGTGCCAGCAGCTTGGGGGGAGGGGCCAAAAACATTCAGTACTTC
NA	TRBD1	20	TRBJ2-3	TRBV4-3	CASSQDVLSGQGVRGDTQYF	TGCGCCAGCAGCCAAGATGTGCTTTCGGGACAGGGGGTAAGAGGAGATACGCAGTATTTT
NA	NA	13	TRBJ2-3	TRBV9	CASSAGHPDTQYF	TGTGCCAGCAGCGCCGGACATCCAGATACGCAGTATTTT
NA	NA	14	TRBJ2-3	TRBV29-1	CSVEQGGRADTQYF	TGCAGCGTTGAGCAAGGGGGTAGGGCAGATACGCAGTATTTT
NA	NA	16	TRBJ1-5	TRBV21-1	CASSKVWGQGNQPQHF	NA
NA	NA	15	TRBJ2-1	TRBV3-1/TRBV3-2	CASSQGTPSYNEQFF	TGTGCCAGCAGCCAAGGGACTCCCTCCTACAATGAGCAGTTCTTC
NA	NA	13	TRBJ1-1	TRBV12-3/TRBV12-4	CASRLDRNTEAFF	TGTGCCAGCAGACTCGACAGGAACACTGAAGCTTTCTTT
NA	NA	15	TRBJ1-4	TRBV7-8	CASSPGGGGNEKLFF	TGTGCCAGCAGCCCGGGGGGAGGGGGTAATGAAAAACTGTTTTTT
NA	TRBD2	15	TRBJ2-7	TRBV6-5	CASTPHSGSSNEQYF	TGTGCCAGCACACCGCACAGCGGGAGTTCGAACGAGCAGTACTTC
once	TRBD2	15	TRBJ2-1	TRBV7-9	CASSLGAGAYNEQFF	TGTGCCAGCAGCTTAGGAGCGGGGGCTTACAATGAGCAGTTCTTC
few	NA	15	TRBJ1-5	TRBV18	CASSPAGVSDQPQHF	TGTGCCAGCTCACCAGCGGGGGTTAGCGATCAGCCCCAGCATTTT
NA	NA	15	TRBJ2-1	TRBV6-5	CASRPTGSSYNEQFF	TGTGCCAGCAGGCCCACGGGTAGCTCCTACAATGAGCAGTTCTTC
NA	NA	13	TRBJ1-1	TRBV3-1/TRBV3-2	CASSQQVGTEAFF	TGTGCCAGCAGCCAACAGGTAGGCACTGAAGCTTTCTTT
NA	NA	13	TRBJ1-1	TRBV18	CASSLNDGKRAFF	TGTGCCAGCTCTCTAAATGACGGCAAGCGGGCTTTCTTT
once	NA	14	TRBJ2-4	TRBV27	CASSSSGHKNIQYF	TGTGCCAGCAGTAGCAGCGGGCACAAAAACATTCAGTACTTC
NA	NA	15	TRBJ2-7	TRBV27	CASSLGPGAVYEQYF	TGTGCCAGCAGTCTAGGACCGGGAGCGGTCTACGAGCAGTACTTC
NA	TRBD2	16	TRBJ2-3	TRBV7-3	CASSLAGRTSTDTQYF	TGTGCCAGCAGTCTAGCGGGGAGAACTAGCACAGATACGCAGTATTTT
few	TRBD2	15	TRBJ2-2	TRBV2	CASSELAGGTGELFF	TGTGCCAGCAGTGAACTAGCGGGGGGAACCGGGGAGCTGTTTTTT
NA	NA	16	TRBJ2-7	TRBV7-2	CASSLSPGQGSYEQYF	TGTGCCAGCAGCTTATCCCCAGGCCAGGGCTCCTACGAGCAGTACTTC
NA	TRBD1	16	TRBJ2-1	TRBV10-3	CAISEPDRGFYNEQFF	TGTGCCATCAGTGAACCAGACAGGGGCTTCTACAATGAGCAGTTCTTC
NA	NA	16	TRBJ2-2	TRBV5-1	CASRERAGSNTGELFF	TGCGCCAGCAGGGAGCGCGCGGGGTCGAACACCGGGGAGCTGTTTTTT
NA	NA	18	TRBJ2-3	TRBV5-1	CASSFGPMGTGSTDTQYF	TGCGCCAGCAGCTTTGGCCCCATGGGCACAGGGAGCACAGATACGCAGTATTTT
NA	TRBD2	17	TRBJ2-4	TRBV7-2	CASSRPAGGPAKNIQYF	TGTGCCAGCAGCCGGCCGGCGGGAGGCCCAGCCAAAAACATTCAGTACTTC
few	TRBD1	15	TRBJ1-5	TRBV5-1	CASSFGTGVNQPQHF	TGCGCCAGCAGCTTCGGGACAGGGGTCAATCAGCCCCAGCATTTT
NA	NA	18	TRBJ2-1	TRBV4-1	CASSQDPSGSRNNGEQFF	TGCGCCAGCAGCCAAGACCCCTCCGGCAGCCGAAATAACGGGGAGCAGTTCTTC
few	NA	13	TRBJ1-6	TRBV18	CASSPISGSPLHF	TGTGCCAGCTCACCGATTTCAGGATCACCCCTCCACTTT
NA	NA	13	TRBJ1-2	TRBV29-1	CSVEEGGRGRYTF	TGCAGCGTTGAAGAGGGTGGCAGGGGCCGCTACACCTTC
NA	TRBD1	16	TRBJ1-1	TRBV6-2/TRBV6-3	CASSYAAGGLNTEAFF	TGTGCCAGCAGTTACGCGGCAGGGGGTTTGAACACTGAAGCTTTCTTT
NA	TRBD1	13	TRBJ1-5	TRBV19	CASSTGTAQPQHF	TGTGCCAGTAGTACTGGGACAGCTCAGCCCCAGCATTTT
NA	TRBD1	15	TRBJ1-2	TRBV5-8	CASSLREGGEYGYTF	TGTGCCAGCAGCTTGAGAGAAGGGGGCGAGTATGGCTACACCTTC
few	NA	15	TRBJ2-5	TRBV6-5	CASSYGGQFQETQYF	TGTGCCAGCAGTTACGGCGGACAGTTCCAAGAGACCCAGTACTTC
few	NA	15	TRBJ1-1	TRBV11-2	CASSRLQGRDTEAFF	TGTGCCAGCAGCCGACTCCAGGGGCGCGACACTGAAGCTTTCTTT
NA	TRBD1	15	TRBJ1-1	TRBV7-3	CASSSRQGVNTEAFF	TGTGCCAGCAGCTCCCGACAGGGGGTTAACACTGAAGCTTTCTTT
NA	NA	14	TRBJ1-1	TRBV19	CASTLGGPGTEAFF	TGTGCCAGCACCCTGGGGGGGCCGGGCACTGAAGCTTTCTTT
NA	NA	13	TRBJ2-1	TRBV28	CASSLIGPQGQFF	TGTGCCAGCAGTTTAATAGGGCCCCAGGGGCAGTTCTTC
NA	TRBD2	15	TRBJ2-5	TRBV7-6	CASSLSGGDPETQYF	TGTGCCAGCAGCTTGAGCGGGGGGGACCCAGAGACCCAGTACTTC
few	TRBD1	16	TRBJ1-2	TRBV7-9	CASSQTGRGTNYGYTF	TGTGCCAGCAGTCAGACAGGGCGGGGTACTAACTATGGCTACACCTTC
NA	TRBD1	12	TRBJ2-7	TRBV29-1	CSVAGTGDEQYF	TGCAGCGTTGCCGGGACAGGGGACGAGCAGTACTTC
NA	NA	14	TRBJ2-5	TRBV28	CASSTAGARETQYF	TGTGCCAGCAGTACGGCAGGGGCGAGGGAGACCCAGTACTTC
NA	TRBD1	15	TRBJ1-1	TRBV3-1/TRBV3-2	CASSQAGGGGTEAFF	TGTGCCAGCAGCCAGGCAGGGGGCGGGGGCACTGAAGCTTTCTTT
NA	NA	16	TRBJ2-3	TRBV7-2	CASSFRGRANTDTQYF	TGTGCCAGCAGCTTCAGGGGCAGGGCAAACACAGATACGCAGTATTTT
NA	TRBD2	15	TRBJ2-1	TRBV4-3	CASSPGGLAGEVVIF	TGCGCCAGCAGCCCCGGAGGACTAGCGGGAGAGGTAGTAATCTTC
NA	TRBD2	15	TRBJ2-1	TRBV11-2	CASTLNRGGYNEQFF	TGTGCCAGCACCCTGAATCGGGGGGGCTATAATGAGCAGTTCTTC
NA	TRBD2	16	TRBJ2-3	TRBV7-3	CASRQKGRDFTDTQYF	TGTGCCAGCAGACAAAAAGGGAGGGACTTCACAGATACGCAGTATTTT